This TCR beta chain derives from a study of T cells after posttransplantation cyclophosphamide. Whole-study results and caveats: Later blood repertoires were often dominated by clones from the donor CD8+ memory compartment.

Trimming shortened V by 7 bases and J by 2 bases, and 9 bases separated the two germline ends. CDR1 and CDR2 from the germline V gene are MNHEY and SVGAGI. The CDR3 sequence is 14 residues long. Some clones are missing from TCRdb's copy, which holds only in-frame ones; the method was immunoSEQ multiplex PCR. The sample carries 20,000 to 25,000 clones, approximately 76% recorded once. This related bone marrow graft donor gave peripheral blood on the day of marrow donation. This clone has more than one count but fewer than ten. Its target is not known. The specimen was memory CD4+ T cells sorted from PBMCs. The source is an older woman in good health, CMV-negative, and a related stem cell transplant donor. This chain connects TRBV6-5 to TRBJ1-6, with D perhaps TRBD1 (5 bases). The CDR3 loop reads CASTGRAYNSPLHF. The CDR3 DNA sequence: TGTGCCAGCACCGGCAGGGCCTATAATTCACCCCTCCACTTT.